The 29 T cell receptor beta chains listed next were all sequenced from one sample in a study of blood T cell repertoires in COVID-19. Method: immunoSEQ multiplex PCR; TCRdb's copy keeps in-frame clones and lacks some. The sample lists 120,000 to 150,000 clones; about 91% were seen once. The sample taken for sequencing was peripheral blood. Source of these receptors: a woman aged 55-69 years with acute or convalescent COVID-19.

The chain is built from TRBV9 and TRBJ2-1; 7 bases align to TRBD2. The germline gives CDR1 SGDLS, CDR2 YYNGEE. The CDR3 totals 13 residues. With V trimmed by 4 bases and J by 9 bases, 7 bases remained unmatched. CDR3 amino acids: CASSMGLIGEQFF. The CDR3 DNA reads as TGTGCCAGCAGCATGGGACTAATCGGTGAGCAGTTCTTC.

The chain links TRBV6-5 to TRBJ1-1; D unclear. There are 11 residues in the CDR3. V shed 0 bases and J shed 8 bases, with 4 bases lying between them. In germline, CDR1 is MNHEY, CDR2 SVGAGI. The CDR3 loop is CASSYSAEAFF. The CDR3 DNA reads as TGTGCCAGCAGTTACTCAGCAGAAGCTTTCTTT.

The chain couples TRBV9 to TRBJ2-3; D perhaps matches TRBD2 (5 bases). The length of the CDR3 is 18 residues. Germline V gene lookup returns CDR1 SGDLS and CDR2 YYNGEE. Trimming left V 1 base short and J 2 bases short, with 20 bases between. This CDR3 is CASSVLPYSVGSTDTQYF. For the CDR3, the DNA is TGTGCCAGCAGCGTACTCCCGTATAGCGTAGGGTCCACAGATACGCAGTATTTT.

The chain is built from TRBV19 and TRBJ1-1; 8 bases align to TRBD1. Trimming removed 7 bases from V and 6 bases from J; junction bases left unmatched: 10. CDR1 and CDR2 (germline): LNHDA, SQIVND (reference sequence). CDR3 length: 14 amino acids. CDR3 sequence (DNA): TGTGCCAGTAATACCGGCAGGGGGCAGGCTGAAGCTTTCTTT. Its protein is CASNTGRGQAEAFF. Combining the CDR3 with reference TRBV19 and TRBJ1-1 gives the whole variable domain DGGITQSPKYLFRKEGQNVTLSCEQNLNHDAMYWYRQDPGQGLRLIYYSQIVNDFQKGDIAEGYSVSREKKESFPLTVTSAQKNPTAFYLCASNTGRGQAEAFFGQGTRLTVV.

The chain joins TRBV29-1 to TRBJ2-5; D not resolved. Germline lookup yields CDR1 SQVTM and CDR2 ANQGSEA. The CDR3 length is 14 residues. The V and J ends lost 4 bases and 5 bases respectively, with 17 bases between them. Written as DNA, the CDR3 is TGCAGCGTTGTAGTACAGCCCACCCGGGAGACCCAGTACTTC. Translated, it gives CSVVVQPTRETQYF.

This chain connects TRBV7-9 to TRBJ2-4; 7 positions agree with TRBD2. The CDR3 sequence is 12 residues long. Trimming removed 5 bases from V and 9 bases from J; junction bases left unmatched: 4. Germline V gene data show CDR1 as SEHNR and CDR2 as FQNEAQ (reference sequence). CDR3 protein: CASSIGEGIQYF. CDR3 DNA sequence: TGTGCCAGCAGCATAGGGGAGGGCATTCAGTACTTC.

The rearrangement links TRBV7-9 to TRBJ1-2; maybe TRBD1 (5 bases). The CDR3 loop spans 14 amino acids. Per germline, CDR1 SEHNR and CDR2 FQNEAQ (reference sequence). Trimming cost V 5 bases and J 8 bases, with 18 bases left between them. CDR3 DNA sequence: TGTGCCAGCAGCCCGCCCGGCTCCCGGACAGGCTACACCTTC. Protein sequence: CASSPPGSRTGYTF.

This chain uses TRBV28 with TRBJ1-2, with TRBD1 matching 7 bases. Losses at the gene ends were 6 bases for V and 4 bases for J; bases not matched to a gene: 8. This CDR3 comprises 14 residues. Germline values: CDR1 MDHEN, CDR2 SYDVKM. The CDR3 loop reads CASRWRQGRYGYTF. CDR3 in DNA: TGTGCCAGCAGGTGGAGACAGGGCCGCTATGGCTACACCTTC.

In this sample, this clone turned up a few times. The V gene is TRBV4-2, the J gene TRBJ2-2, with 8 bases lining up with TRBD1. The CDR3 is 16 residues long. Unmatched junction bases numbered 2, after V lost 1 base and J lost 1 base. Germline V gene sequence: CDR1 LGHNA, CDR2 YNFKEQ. The DNA of the CDR3 is TGTGCCAGCAGCCAAGGTGGGACAGGGAACACCGGGGAGCTGTTTTTT. Its protein is CASSQGGTGNTGELFF.

This clone was counted between two and nine times. The chain joins TRBV30 to TRBJ1-6; possibly TRBD1 for D (6 bases). Per the germline V gene, CDR1 is GTSNPN and CDR2 is SVGIG (reference sequence). The ends were cut back, 2 bases at V and 3 bases at J, with 8 bases in the middle. The CDR3 length is 14 residues. CDR3 sequence (DNA): TGTGCCTGGAGTACGGACAGCTATAATTCACCCCTCCACTTT. The encoded protein is CAWSTDSYNSPLHF.

J is TRBJ1-3 and V is TRBV3-1 (or the pseudogene TRBV3-2); D call uncertain. Trimming cost V 4 bases and J 4 bases, with 11 bases left between them. The CDR3 runs to 14 residues. CDR1 and CDR2 from the germline V gene are LGHDT and YNNKEL (reference sequence). This CDR3 is CASSPSGAGNTIYF. For the CDR3, the DNA is TGTGCCAGCAGCCCCTCTGGAGCGGGAAACACCATATATTTT.

The chain links TRBV28 to TRBJ1-3; D might be TRBD1 (5 bases). Germline CDR1 is MDHEN and CDR2 is SYDVKM. Trimming shortened V by 5 bases and J by 4 bases, and 12 bases separated the two germline ends. The length of the CDR3 is 14 residues. The CDR3 region has the DNA TGTGCCAGCAGTACCCCGGGGGGGGGAAACACCATATATTTT. Its protein is CASSTPGGGNTIYF.

The chain uses TRBV6-1 and TRBJ1-4; D gene uncertain. This CDR3 contains 15 residues. Per germline, CDR1 MNHNS and CDR2 SASEGT. Trimming removed 4 bases from V and 0 bases from J, with 9 bases in between. The CDR3 here is CASSVGAATNEKLFF. The CDR3 DNA reads as TGTGCCAGCAGTGTAGGAGCTGCAACTAATGAAAAACTGTTTTTT.

V and J are TRBV28 and TRBJ2-7, with D hard to call. Germline V lookup: CDR1 MDHEN, CDR2 SYDVKM. The CDR3 totals 13 residues. Trimming cost V 5 bases and J 11 bases, with 19 bases left between them. For the CDR3, the DNA is TGTGCCAGCAGTACTACTCCCGCGGCTCGGGAGTACTTC. It is translated as CASSTTPAAREYF.

This chain uses TRBV6-2 or TRBV6-3 with TRBJ1-3; D unclear. This CDR3 is built from 13 residues. The germline CDR1 and CDR2 sequences are MNHEY and SVGEGT. Trimming pared 0 bases from V and 9 bases from J, leaving 9 bases between. CDR3: CASSYSTPVTIYF. As DNA, the CDR3 is TGTGCCAGCAGTTACTCGACTCCAGTCACCATATATTTT.

The J gene is TRBJ1-4, the V gene TRBV28, with 7 bases identical to TRBD1. This CDR3 is built from 14 residues. The germline gives CDR1 MDHEN, CDR2 SYDVKM. V was pared by 5 bases and J by 4 bases, with 4 bases of the junction left unmatched. The CDR3 DNA reads as TGTGCCAGCAGTCTGGGACAGAATAATGAAAAACTGTTTTTT. Residues: CASSLGQNNEKLFF. Using reference TRBV28 and TRBJ1-4 for the parts outside the CDR3, the full variable domain is DVKVTQSSRYLVKRTGEKVFLECVQDMDHENMFWYRQDPGLGLRLIYFSYDVKMKEKGDIPEGYSVSREKKERFSLILESASTNQTSMYLCASSLGQNNEKLFFGSGTQLSVL.

This chain connects TRBV7-2 to TRBJ2-5, with TRBD2 matching 11 bases. V was pared by 3 bases and J by 5 bases, with 5 bases of the junction left unmatched. The CDR3 spans 15 residues. The germline CDR1 and CDR2 sequences are SGHTA and FQGNSA. This chain's CDR3 is CASSLASGGSETQYF. Written as DNA, the CDR3 is TGTGCCAGCAGCTTGGCTAGCGGGGGGAGTGAGACCCAGTACTTC. Full variable domain (rest looked up from reference TRBV7-2 and TRBJ2-5): GAGVSQSPSNKVTEKGKDVELRCDPISGHTALYWYRQSLGQGLEFLIYFQGNSAPDKSGLPSDRFSAERTGGSVSTLTIQRTQQEDSAVYLCASSLASGGSETQYFGPGTRLLVL.

The chain is built from TRBV29-1 and TRBJ2-3, with a weak D call TRBD1 (5 bases). This CDR3 region has 14 residues. Between the trimmed V and J ends, which lost 6 bases and 2 bases, there was a span of 15 bases. Germline CDR1 SQVTM, CDR2 ANQGSEA. CDR3 sequence: CSVRLGRYTDTQYF. The CDR3 DNA reads as TGCAGCGTGCGGCTGGGGCGATACACAGATACGCAGTATTTT.

The chain combines TRBV3-1 (or the pseudogene TRBV3-2) with TRBJ1-1; D call uncertain. Germline V gene data show CDR1 as LGHDT and CDR2 as YNNKEL (reference sequence). The CDR3 is 14 amino acids. V was trimmed by 0 bases and J by 0 bases, leaving 5 bases between them. CDR3 sequence: CASSQEAVNTEAFF. The CDR3 DNA follows: TGTGCCAGCAGCCAAGAGGCGGTGAACACTGAAGCTTTCTTT.

The chain has TRBV30 and TRBJ1-1; 9 nucleotides line up with TRBD1. This CDR3 has 14 residues. Germline values: CDR1 GTSNPN, CDR2 SVGIG (reference sequence). V gave up 0 bases and J gave up 5 bases; unmatched junction bases: 4. The CDR3 coding sequence is TGTGCCTGGAGTGTAGAGGACAGGGGAACTGAAGCTTTCTTT. This codes for CAWSVEDRGTEAFF.

The chain joins TRBV7-2 to TRBJ1-2; perhaps TRBD1 as D (5 bases). Deletions cut 1 base from V and 5 bases from J, with 11 bases between. In germline, CDR1 is SGHTA, CDR2 FQGNSA. This CDR3 is built from 14 residues. The CDR3, as DNA: TGTGCCAGCAGCTTAGGGACATCACAATATGGCTACACCTTC. This gives the protein CASSLGTSQYGYTF.

The rearrangement links TRBV7-2 to TRBJ2-7; 8 bases agree with TRBD1. The V gene's germline CDR1 is SGHTA and CDR2 FQGNSA. The CDR3 spans 15 residues. V shed 5 bases and J 0 bases; nucleotides not matched to a gene: 6. The chain's CDR3 is CASSENRGFSYEQYF. The CDR3 region has the DNA TGTGCCAGCAGCGAGAACAGGGGGTTCTCCTACGAGCAGTACTTC.

The genes are TRBV30 and TRBJ1-1, with unresolved D. Germline CDR1 is GTSNPN and CDR2 is SVGIG (reference sequence). The CDR3 extends over 12 amino acids. Trimming left V 5 bases short and J 4 bases short, with 11 bases between. This CDR3 reads CAWLEGGTEAFF. CDR3 sequence (DNA): TGTGCCTGGCTCGAGGGAGGCACTGAAGCTTTCTTT.

The sample holds one count of this clone. The chain employs TRBV6-5 and TRBJ2-2; no clear D. Per germline, CDR1 MNHEY and CDR2 SVGAGI. The length of the CDR3 is 16 residues. Trimming took off 0 bases at V and 5 bases at J, with 13 bases between the two ends. The CDR3 nucleotides are TGTGCCAGCAGTTACTCGGCTAGGTCGAGGACCGGGGAGCTGTTTTTT. It yields the protein CASSYSARSRTGELFF.

The rearrangement uses TRBV7-2 and TRBJ2-5, with 8 bases that match TRBD1. The CDR3 spans 15 residues. V shed 7 bases and J 3 bases; nucleotides not matched to a gene: 10. The germline CDR1 and CDR2 sequences are SGHTA and FQGNSA. CDR3 region: CASTPGGAGKETQYF. DNA for the CDR3: TGTGCCAGCACCCCAGGGGGCGCGGGTAAAGAGACCCAGTACTTC.

V and J are TRBV5-1 and TRBJ2-2, with D possibly being TRBD1 (5 bases). This CDR3 spans 16 amino acids. CDR1 and CDR2 (germline): SGHRS, YFSETQ. Trimming stripped 0 bases from V and 1 base from J, with 10 bases between. The CDR3 loop reads CASSLGQSLNTGELFF. CDR3 DNA: TGCGCCAGCAGCTTGGGACAGAGCTTGAACACCGGGGAGCTGTTTTTT.

This clone was seen more than once but under ten times. This sequence joins TRBV18 and TRBJ1-6; 7 bases fit TRBD1. The CDR3 runs to 15 residues. Looked up from germline, CDR1 is KGHSH and CDR2 is LQKENI. Germline trimming cut 4 bases from V and 7 bases from J; bases unmatched to any gene: 7. As DNA, the CDR3 is TGTGCCAGCTCACGCGAGGGACAGTCAAATTCACCCCTCCACTTT. Encoded protein: CASSREGQSNSPLHF.

The CDR3 DNA is TGTGCCAGTAGTTTAAGTCGTTCCGGGACAGGGAGGACTGAAGCTTTCTTT. Its protein is CASSLSRSGTGRTEAFF. The gene calls are TRBV19 and TRBJ1-1; the match to TRBD1 covers 9 bases. V trimming: 5 bases; J trimming: 5 bases; junction bases outside the gene matches: 15. Looked up from germline, CDR1 is LNHDA and CDR2 is SQIVND (reference sequence). The CDR3 has 17 amino acids.

This chain links TRBV5-4 with TRBJ1-2; D gene uncertain. V was cut by 0 bases and J by 8 bases, with 11 bases left in between. Germline CDR1 is SGHNT and CDR2 is YYREEE (reference sequence). The CDR3 length is 13 residues. The CDR3 protein is CASSLGAPGGYTF. CDR3 bases: TGTGCCAGCAGCTTGGGGGCCCCGGGAGGCTACACCTTC. Supplemented by reference TRBV5-4 and TRBJ1-2, the full variable domain reads ETGVTQSPTHLIKTRGQQVTLRCSSQSGHNTVSWYQQALGQGPQFIFQYYREEENGRGNFPPRFSGLQFPNYSSELNVNALELDDSALYLCASSLGAPGGYTFGSGTRLTVV.